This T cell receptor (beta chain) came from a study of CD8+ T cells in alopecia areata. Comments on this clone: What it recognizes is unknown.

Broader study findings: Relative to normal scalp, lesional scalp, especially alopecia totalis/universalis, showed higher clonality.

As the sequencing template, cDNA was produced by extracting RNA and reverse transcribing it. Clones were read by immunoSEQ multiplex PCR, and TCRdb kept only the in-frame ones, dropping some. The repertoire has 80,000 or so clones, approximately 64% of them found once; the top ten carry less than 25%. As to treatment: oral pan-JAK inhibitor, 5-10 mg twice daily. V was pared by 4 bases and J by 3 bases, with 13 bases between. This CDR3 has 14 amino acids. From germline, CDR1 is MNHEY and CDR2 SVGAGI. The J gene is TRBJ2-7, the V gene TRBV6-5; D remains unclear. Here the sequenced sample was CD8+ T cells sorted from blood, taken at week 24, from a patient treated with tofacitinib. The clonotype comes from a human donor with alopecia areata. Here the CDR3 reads CASSSLDIRYEQYF. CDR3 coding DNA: TGTGCCAGCAGTTCTTTAGATATTCGCTACGAGCAGTACTTC.